This T cell receptor (beta chain) was observed in a study of T cell repertoires in cytomegalovirus infection. Study context: Evidence of both CMV infection and a matching HLA type came from public TCR beta signatures.

Points on this clonotype: As yet, its antigen is unknown.

A single record per CDR3 protein comes from TCRdb applying MiXCR to the reads. Altogether nearly 550,000 distinct CDR3 sequences are present, more than 15% being singletons, with the ten largest covering roughly a quarter. Germline CDR1 and CDR2: DFQATT and SNEGSKA (reference sequence). The ends were cut back, 3 bases at V and 4 bases at J, with 15 bases in the middle. CDR3 length: 14 amino acids. Study results and limitations: Clonotypes of TCR beta that were HLA-C-restricted and CMV-specific dominated the ex vivo response.

Material: CD8+ T cells from PBMCs. The genes are TRBV20-1 and TRBJ2-5, with D perhaps matching TRBD2 (5 bases). The receptor was isolated from a human donor in good health (CMV status not recorded). Some clones in this sample may be carry-over from other donors' samples. The CDR3 spells CSARTDAGAETQYF. In nucleotides, the CDR3 is TGCAGTGCTAGGACTGATGCGGGTGCAGAGACCCAGTACTTC.